One and the same sample provided the 7 T cell receptor beta chains below, sequenced in a study of regulatory T cells in long-lasting Graves disease. Time point in this sample: newly diagnosed GD, antithyroid drugs for less than 3 months. The TCR library was made from RNA that had been extracted from PBMCs in TRIzol. According to the study, TCR beta libraries were built with iRepertoire HTBI primers and CDR3-region Arm-PCR. One entry per CDR3 protein results from TCRdb running MiXCR on the multiplex PCR reads. The sample comprises 420,000 or so distinct CDR3 sequences, 15% to 20% of which are singletons, and roughly 23% rests with the top ten. The data also belong to a second study, concerning T cells in Graves' hyperthyroidism and ophthalmopathy.

Sequences were derived from peripheral blood mononuclear cells (PBMCs), sampled at new diagnosis, from a patient treated with antithyroid drugs. These receptors came from a woman under 30 with Graves disease.

This sequence joins TRBV11-2 and TRBJ1-6; TRBD1 matches at 8 bases. Germline V gene data show CDR1 as SGHAT and CDR2 as FQNNGV. This CDR3 is 15 amino acids long. The V and J ends lost 1 base and 6 bases, in that order; junction bases with no gene match: 2. The CDR3 sequence is CASSLGTGTNSPLHF. The CDR3 region has the DNA TGTGCCAGCAGCTTAGGGACAGGGACTAATTCACCCCTCCACTTT.

In this sample, this clonotype turned up a few times. This chain joins TRBV9 and TRBJ2-2, with D perhaps TRBD1 (5 bases). The CDR3 consists of 15 residues. Trimming left V 2 bases short and J 6 bases short, with 14 bases between. In germline, CDR1 is SGDLS, CDR2 YYNGEE. The CDR3, as DNA: TGTGCCAGCAGCGTCGGTCGAATGGGGCCCGGGGAGCTGTTTTTT. Amino acid sequence: CASSVGRMGPGELFF.

This clonotype showed up many times. This chain connects TRBV20-1 to TRBJ2-5, with 12 bases identical to TRBD2. The V and J ends lost 2 bases and 1 base, in that order; junction bases with no gene match: 5. The CDR3 contains 16 residues. Looked up from germline, CDR1 is DFQATT and CDR2 is SNEGSKA (reference sequence). CDR3 amino acids: CSARPLAGGVQETQYF. The CDR3 region has the DNA TGCAGTGCTAGACCCCTAGCGGGAGGGGTCCAAGAGACCCAGTACTTC.

The rearrangement uses TRBV7-2 and TRBJ1-5; D unresolved. Trimming took 1 base from V and 7 from J, leaving 11 bases between them. This CDR3 comprises 14 residues. Per germline, CDR1 SGHTA and CDR2 FQGNSA. The CDR3 spells CASSLDLGSQPQHF. DNA for the CDR3: TGTGCCAGCAGCTTAGATCTAGGGTCCCAGCCCCAGCATTTT.

CDR3 sequence reads: CASSPGTGFREQYF. The CDR3 DNA sequence: TGTGCCAGCAGTCCCGGGACAGGGTTTCGCGAGCAGTACTTC. The V and J genes are TRBV12-3 or TRBV12-4 and TRBJ2-7, with 9 bases fitting TRBD1. The CDR3 is 14 amino acids. Trimming removed 5 bases from V and 6 bases from J; junction bases left unmatched: 8.

This clonotype occurred a few times. This chain connects TRBV12-3 or TRBV12-4 to TRBJ1-5, with D tentatively TRBD1 (5 bases). Deletions cut 4 bases from V and 2 bases from J, with 12 bases between. The CDR3 sequence is 15 residues long. CDR3 DNA sequence: TGTGCCAGCAGTTGGGGACGGTTTGGCAATCAGCCCCAGCATTTT. The encoded protein is CASSWGRFGNQPQHF.

In its sample, this clonotype was seen many times. The genes are TRBV6-2 or TRBV6-3 and TRBJ2-7; D tentatively fits TRBD1 or TRBD2 (5 bases each). Germline V lookup: CDR1 MNHEY, CDR2 SVGEGT. The CDR3 has 14 residues. V lost 6 bases to trimming and J lost 7 bases, with 19 bases between them. The CDR3 protein is CASRRDLLYGEQYF. The DNA of the CDR3 is TGTGCCAGCAGGAGGGACCTTCTTTACGGGGAGCAGTACTTC.